This is a list of T cell receptor beta chains from one sample in a study of T cell responses to AZD1222 COVID-19 vaccine. Only in-frame clones appear in the TCRdb table, and some are missing; sequencing was by immunoSEQ multiplex PCR. The sample has some 120,000 clones; 85% to 95% are singletons. Sequencing used peripheral blood, obtained on day 0 of AZD1222 vaccination. The origin of the receptors is an adult in good health. CDR3s include the opening cysteine and the closing phenylalanine or tryptophan. A D gene is named only where the DNA matches it firmly. A row's size may be missing; if present it is once, few, many or a size class.

TRBV5-1	-	-	TRBJ1-4	TGCGCCAGCAGCTTGTCCAGGGGAGCTAATGAAAAACTGTTTTTT	CASSLSRGANEKLFF
TRBV4-1	-	TRBD2	TRBJ2-7	TGCGCCAGCAGCCAGGTCACTAGCGGCTACGAGCAGTACTTC	CASSQVTSGYEQYF
TRBV18	-	-	TRBJ1-2	TGTGCCAGCTCACCTCCCGGGACCATAACTACCCCCTATGGCTACACCTTC	CASSPPGTITTPYGYTF
TRBV9	-	-	TRBJ1-1	TGTGCCAGCAGCGTAGGAGGGAGTACTGAAGCTTTCTTT	CASSVGGSTEAFF
TRBV14	once	-	TRBJ2-3	TGTGCCAGCAGCCAAGATCAAAACCGACAGGGAGGATGGGGAGATACGCAGTATTTT	CASSQDQNRQGGWGDTQYF
TRBV6-1	-	-	TRBJ1-5	TGTGCCAGCAGTGAAGCGTTACGGCGCAATCAGCCCCAGCATTTT	CASSEALRRNQPQHF
TRBV7-9	-	TRBD2	TRBJ2-7	TGTGCCAGCAGCATTGGGACTAGCGGGAACTACGAGCAGTACTTC	CASSIGTSGNYEQYF
TRBV9	-	TRBD2	TRBJ2-2	TGTGCCAGCAGCGTAGGTGTAGCGGGATGGGAGCTGTTTTTT	CASSVGVAGWELFF
TRBV12-3/TRBV12-4	-	TRBD2	TRBJ2-1	TGTGCCAGCAGGGACCCCGGGAGGGTTGAGCAGTTCTTC	CASRDPGRVEQFF
TRBV29-1	once	TRBD2	TRBJ2-7	TGCAGCGTTGCCCCCCAGGGATTGGCGGGAGCCTCCGAGCAGTACTTC	CSVAPQGLAGASEQYF
TRBV29-1	once	TRBD2	TRBJ2-7	TGCAGCGTTGAAGATCGACCTAGCGGTTCCTACGAGCAGTACTTC	CSVEDRPSGSYEQYF
TRBV11-3	-	-	TRBJ2-7	TGTGCCAGCAGCTTAGCGGGAGACAGTTCCTACGAGCAGTACTTC	CASSLAGDSSYEQYF
TRBV3-1/TRBV3-2	-	TRBD2	TRBJ2-1	TGTGCCAGCAGCCAACGAGCGGGAGGGAGGAATGAGCAGTTCTTC	CASSQRAGGRNEQFF
TRBV28	-	TRBD1	TRBJ1-1	TGTGCCAGCAGTTTGTCCGGGACAGGGGGTACTGAAGCTTTCTTT	CASSLSGTGGTEAFF
TRBV2	once	-	TRBJ1-4	TGTGCCAGCATTAGGGCTTTTGCAACTAATGAAAAACTGTTTTTT	CASIRAFATNEKLFF
TRBV19	-	-	TRBJ2-7	TGTGCCAGTAGTACCCCCGGGACGAGGGCCGAGCAGTACTTC	CASSTPGTRAEQYF
TRBV28	few	TRBD1	TRBJ2-1	TGTGCCAGCAGGGGACAGGTCTCCGCCAATGAGCAGTTCTTC	CASRGQVSANEQFF
TRBV21-1	-	-	TRBJ1-4	TGTGCCAGCAGCAAAGTTTGCAGAAACCTTAATGAAAAACTGTTTTTT	CASSKVCRNLNEKLFF
TRBV19	-	-	TRBJ1-1	TGTGCCAGTAGTATAATGGGGAACACTGAAGCTTTCTTT	CASSIMGNTEAFF
TRBV7-9	-	-	TRBJ2-5	TGTGCCAGCAGCTACCTGGGAGGGGGGGAGACCCAGTACTTC	CASSYLGGGETQYF
TRBV5-1	-	-	TRBJ1-4	TGCGCCAGCAGCTTGGAACCCAAGGCACAGATCGGCGGTGAAAAACTGTTTTTT	CASSLEPKAQIGGEKLFF
TRBV6-5	few	-	TRBJ2-3	TGTGCCAGCAGTTACCAACACACAGATACGCAGTATTTT	CASSYQHTDTQYF
TRBV19	-	-	TRBJ2-6	TGTGCCAGTAGTATAGGTTTAGGACAGTTCTCTGGGGCCAACGTCCTGACTTTC	CASSIGLGQFSGANVLTF
TRBV30	-	-	TRBJ2-1	TGTGCCTGGAGTTTGGAGCGGAGCAATGAGCAGTTCTTC	CAWSLERSNEQFF
TRBV18	-	-	TRBJ2-3	TGTGCCAGCTCACCTGCACACAGCTCCGCTGGGGCAGATACGCAGTATTTT	CASSPAHSSAGADTQYF
TRBV5-1	once	-	TRBJ2-4	TGCGCCAGCAGCTTGGAGGGTACTCAAAACATTCAGTACTTC	CASSLEGTQNIQYF
TRBV11-2	-	-	TRBJ1-2	TGTGCCAGCAGCTTAGACCTTCCCCCGAGGGGCTACACCTTC	CASSLDLPPRGYTF
TRBV7-9	-	-	TRBJ1-1	TGTGCCAGCAGCTTCGCAGGAGTAACCACTGAAGCTTTCTTT	CASSFAGVTTEAFF
TRBV4-1	-	-	TRBJ1-5	TGCGCCAGCAGCCAACCCGGGTCCCCAGGGAATCAGCCCCAGCATTTT	CASSQPGSPGNQPQHF
TRBV30	-	TRBD2	TRBJ2-1	TGTGCCTGGAAGGGGAGGGCCAATGAGCAGTTCTTC	CAWKGRANEQFF
TRBV29-1	-	-	TRBJ1-1	TGCAGCGTTGAAGGCAGGCTCGCCACTGAAGCTTTCTTT	CSVEGRLATEAFF
TRBV28	-	-	TRBJ2-3	TGTGCCAGCAGTTTAGTAGCGAGGGGAGATACGCAGTATTTT	CASSLVARGDTQYF
TRBV29-1	-	-	TRBJ1-1	TGCAGCGTTGATAGCAACTGGGTCACTGAAGCTTTCTTT	CSVDSNWVTEAFF
TRBV30	once	TRBD2	TRBJ2-2	TGTGCCTGGCGGTTAGCGGGGAACACCGGGGAGCTGTTTTTT	CAWRLAGNTGELFF
TRBV15	-	-	TRBJ2-3	TGTGCCACCAGCAGAGATGGTGGCACAGATACGCAGTATTTT	CATSRDGGTDTQYF
TRBV20-1	-	TRBD2	TRBJ2-1	TGCAGTGCCAGTGGCGGGAGGGCTTACAATGAGCAGTTCTTC	CSASGGRAYNEQFF
TRBV19	-	TRBD1	TRBJ1-5	TGTGCCAGTAGTATGGACAGGGAGGGGGATCAGCCCCAGCATTTT	CASSMDREGDQPQHF
TRBV19	-	-	TRBJ1-5	TGTGCCAGTAGGGTGAAGGGGTGGAATCAGCCCCAGCATTTT	CASRVKGWNQPQHF
TRBV28	-	-	TRBJ2-2	TGTGCCAGCACCCCCCGTTGGACCCGAGTGGAGCTGTTTTTT	CASTPRWTRVELFF
TRBV24-1	-	-	TRBJ2-3	TGTGCCACCAGTGATTTCGGGGGAGAAGATACGCAGTATTTT	CATSDFGGEDTQYF
TRBV12-5	-	-	TRBJ2-3	TGTGCTAGTGGTCCCGGACAGAGTAGCACAGATACGCAGTATTTT	CASGPGQSSTDTQYF
TRBV7-2	-	-	TRBJ1-5	TGTGCCAGCAGCTTAGCTGGAGGGAGTCGCAATCAGCCCCAGCATTTT	CASSLAGGSRNQPQHF
TRBV7-9	-	-	TRBJ2-3	TGTGCCAGCAGCTTAAGAGGTATTGTAGATACGCAGTATTTT	CASSLRGIVDTQYF
TRBV11-2	-	-	TRBJ2-7	TGTGCCAGCAGCTTAGACTTCTACGAGCAGTACTTC	CASSLDFYEQYF
TRBV6-5	-	-	TRBJ1-3	TGTGCCAGCAGTTACTCGAATGAGGGCTCTGGAAACACCATATATTTT	CASSYSNEGSGNTIYF